Listed below are T cell receptor beta chains from one sample, sequenced in a study of beta chain features in type 1 diabetes. Sequencing was performed with immunoSEQ multiplex PCR; in TCRdb, only in-frame clones are kept and a portion is missing. This table has roughly 170,000 clones, more than 10% appearing once. Material: central memory CD4+ T cells from blood. These receptors all come from a woman aged 18 to 35 in good health. CDR3s include the opening cysteine and the closing phenylalanine or tryptophan. D genes are given only for firm matches. Size tells how often a clone was seen (once, few, many) or the class of an expanded clone, and some rows leave it out.

CDR3nt: TGTGCCAGCAGCTCCGACGGGGTCCAGTACTTC
CDR3aa: CASSSDGVQYF
d_gene: .
j_gene: TRBJ2-5
v_gene: TRBV7-3
abundance: few

CDR3nt: TGTGCCAGCAGCTCCGGGACAGGAAATCAGCCCCAGCATTTT
CDR3aa: CASSSGTGNQPQHF
d_gene: TRBD1
j_gene: TRBJ1-5
v_gene: TRBV7-9
abundance: .

CDR3nt: TGTGCCAGCAGCTTAGGTGGCAGCACCAGGGGAGAGACCCAGTACTTC
CDR3aa: CASSLGGSTRGETQYF
d_gene: .
j_gene: TRBJ2-5
v_gene: TRBV11-3
abundance: few

CDR3nt: TGTGCCAGCAGCCACGGGACTAGCGGGAGGAGTGGTATGTTCTTC
CDR3aa: CASSHGTSGRSGMFF
d_gene: TRBD2
j_gene: TRBJ2-1
v_gene: TRBV5-4
abundance: few

CDR3nt: TGTGCCAGCAGTTTAAACGGTAAACAGCCCCAGCATTTT
CDR3aa: CASSLNGKQPQHF
d_gene: .
j_gene: TRBJ1-5
v_gene: TRBV27
abundance: .

CDR3nt: TGTGCCAGCAGCATCATGCGGGACGGATACAATGAGCAGTTCTTC
CDR3aa: CASSIMRDGYNEQFF
d_gene: .
j_gene: TRBJ2-1
v_gene: TRBV11-2
abundance: .

CDR3nt: TGTGCCAGCAGCAAAACCTCTAGCGTCTCCTACGAGCAGTACTTC
CDR3aa: CASSKTSSVSYEQYF
d_gene: .
j_gene: TRBJ2-7
v_gene: TRBV27
abundance: .

CDR3nt: TGTGCCAGCAGCTTATCCAGGCCCGCCTACGAGCAGTACTTC
CDR3aa: CASSLSRPAYEQYF
d_gene: .
j_gene: TRBJ2-7
v_gene: TRBV11-2
abundance: .

CDR3nt: TGCACAGGTCTTAGCACAGATACGCAGTATTTT
CDR3aa: CTGLSTDTQYF
d_gene: .
j_gene: TRBJ2-3
v_gene: TRBV29-1
abundance: .

CDR3nt: TGTGCCAGCAGCACCGGGACAGGGAAGTCTGGTAACTATGGCTACACCTTC
CDR3aa: CASSTGTGKSGNYGYTF
d_gene: TRBD1
j_gene: TRBJ1-2
v_gene: TRBV5-4
abundance: .

CDR3nt: TGTGCCAGCAGCGTAGAGGTAGCGGGAGTGGGTGAGCAGTTCTTC
CDR3aa: CASSVEVAGVGEQFF
d_gene: TRBD2
j_gene: TRBJ2-1
v_gene: TRBV9
abundance: .

CDR3nt: TGCAGCGTTCCACAGGGAACAGGGAACACCGGGGAGCTGTTTTTT
CDR3aa: CSVPQGTGNTGELFF
d_gene: .
j_gene: TRBJ2-2
v_gene: TRBV29-1
abundance: .

CDR3nt: TGTGCCAGCAGCGTAGCAGGAAACACCGGGGAGCTGTTTTTT
CDR3aa: CASSVAGNTGELFF
d_gene: .
j_gene: TRBJ2-2
v_gene: TRBV9
abundance: .

CDR3nt: TGTGCCTGGCAGGGGGCAGGGGAGACCCAGTACTTC
CDR3aa: CAWQGAGETQYF
d_gene: TRBD1
j_gene: TRBJ2-5
v_gene: TRBV30
abundance: .

CDR3nt: TGTGCCAGCCTGTCGGACAGGATCTCCTACGAGCAGTACTTC
CDR3aa: CASLSDRISYEQYF
d_gene: TRBD1
j_gene: TRBJ2-7
v_gene: TRBV28
abundance: .

CDR3nt: TGTGCCAGCAGCTTAGAAGGTAGCGGGATCGACGAGCAGTACTTC
CDR3aa: CASSLEGSGIDEQYF
d_gene: TRBD2
j_gene: TRBJ2-7
v_gene: TRBV11-2
abundance: .

CDR3nt: TGTGCCACCAAGGGAACAGGGCTAAACACTGAAGCTTTCTTT
CDR3aa: CATKGTGLNTEAFF
d_gene: .
j_gene: TRBJ1-1
v_gene: TRBV10-3
abundance: few

CDR3nt: TGTGCCAGCAGCTTCAGGACTAGCGGGAGTACCTACGAGCAGTACTTC
CDR3aa: CASSFRTSGSTYEQYF
d_gene: TRBD2
j_gene: TRBJ2-7
v_gene: TRBV5-6
abundance: few

CDR3nt: TGTGCCAGCAGCTTAGACCCCACTTACACCGGGGAGCTGTTTTTT
CDR3aa: CASSLDPTYTGELFF
d_gene: .
j_gene: TRBJ2-2
v_gene: TRBV7-6
abundance: .

CDR3nt: TGTGCCAGCAGGGCCACGTCGGGTAGGGAGACCCAGTACTTC
CDR3aa: CASRATSGRETQYF
d_gene: .
j_gene: TRBJ2-5
v_gene: TRBV2
abundance: many

CDR3nt: TGCGCCAGCAGCCGCAGGGACAGGACCTACGAGCAGTACTTC
CDR3aa: CASSRRDRTYEQYF
d_gene: TRBD1
j_gene: TRBJ2-7
v_gene: TRBV5-1
abundance: few

CDR3nt: TGTGCCAGCAGTTTGGGACAGGCTCATCAGAGCTATGGCTACACCTTC
CDR3aa: CASSLGQAHQSYGYTF
d_gene: TRBD1
j_gene: TRBJ1-2
v_gene: TRBV28
abundance: .

CDR3nt: TGTGCCAGCAGCCATCGTGCGGGGCAGGGAGTTACAGATACGCAGTATTTT
CDR3aa: CASSHRAGQGVTDTQYF
d_gene: .
j_gene: TRBJ2-3
v_gene: TRBV4-2
abundance: few

CDR3nt: TGTGCCAGCAGTGAAGAAAAAGGGGGCACAGATACGCAGTATTTT
CDR3aa: CASSEEKGGTDTQYF
d_gene: .
j_gene: TRBJ2-3
v_gene: TRBV25-1
abundance: few

CDR3nt: TGTGCCAGCAGGGAGCAGGGGAACTATGGCTACACCTTC
CDR3aa: CASREQGNYGYTF
d_gene: .
j_gene: TRBJ1-2
v_gene: TRBV27
abundance: .

CDR3nt: TGTGCCTGGAGTGGCGGGAGAGGGACCGGGGAGCTGTTTTTT
CDR3aa: CAWSGGRGTGELFF
d_gene: TRBD2
j_gene: TRBJ2-2
v_gene: TRBV30
abundance: few

CDR3nt: TGTGCCAGCAGCGTGGGACAGAACTATGGCTACACCTTC
CDR3aa: CASSVGQNYGYTF
d_gene: TRBD1
j_gene: TRBJ1-2
v_gene: TRBV7-9
abundance: few

CDR3nt: TGTGCCAGTAGTCCCTCCCGGGGGTCTTACTACGAGCAGTACTTC
CDR3aa: CASSPSRGSYYEQYF
d_gene: .
j_gene: TRBJ2-7
v_gene: TRBV19
abundance: few

CDR3nt: TGCAGCGTCGTCTCGGGACAGGGGATACACAATGAGCAGTTCTTC
CDR3aa: CSVVSGQGIHNEQFF
d_gene: TRBD1
j_gene: TRBJ2-1
v_gene: TRBV29-1
abundance: few

CDR3nt: TGCGCCAGCAGCTTGGTTGGCCAGGGGGCGAGCTATGGCTACACCTTC
CDR3aa: CASSLVGQGASYGYTF
d_gene: TRBD1
j_gene: TRBJ1-2
v_gene: TRBV5-1
abundance: few

CDR3nt: TGTGCCAGCAAATCGACCCGGGAGGCATACAATGAGCAGTTCTTC
CDR3aa: CASKSTREAYNEQFF
d_gene: TRBD2
j_gene: TRBJ2-1
v_gene: TRBV2
abundance: .

CDR3nt: TGTGCCAGCAGCCAGTGGTCCTACAATGAGCAGTTCTTC
CDR3aa: CASSQWSYNEQFF
d_gene: .
j_gene: TRBJ2-1
v_gene: TRBV7-9
abundance: few

CDR3nt: TGTGCCAGCAGCCGCTACTACGAGCAGTACTTC
CDR3aa: CASSRYYEQYF
d_gene: .
j_gene: TRBJ2-7
v_gene: TRBV7-2
abundance: .

CDR3nt: TGTGCCAGCCCTAGACAGGGGACCTACGAGCAGTACTTC
CDR3aa: CASPRQGTYEQYF
d_gene: TRBD1
j_gene: TRBJ2-7
v_gene: TRBV6-1
abundance: few

CDR3nt: TGTGCCAGCAGTTTATTGCAGGGCAGTTTCTCCGAGCAGTACTTC
CDR3aa: CASSLLQGSFSEQYF
d_gene: .
j_gene: TRBJ2-7
v_gene: TRBV28
abundance: .

CDR3nt: TGTGCCAGCAGCTTATATGCTAGCGGCTCCTACGAGCAGTACTTC
CDR3aa: CASSLYASGSYEQYF
d_gene: TRBD2
j_gene: TRBJ2-7
v_gene: TRBV13
abundance: few

CDR3nt: TGTGCCAGCAGCTCCGGGGGGGGGAATGAAAAACTGTTTTTT
CDR3aa: CASSSGGGNEKLFF
d_gene: .
j_gene: TRBJ1-4
v_gene: TRBV11-2
abundance: .

CDR3nt: TGCGCCAGCAGCCGACAGGGGGTTATCTACGAGCAGTACTTC
CDR3aa: CASSRQGVIYEQYF
d_gene: TRBD1
j_gene: TRBJ2-7
v_gene: TRBV4-3
abundance: few

CDR3nt: TGCAGCGTTCGGGACAGGGGGTACGAGCAGTACTTC
CDR3aa: CSVRDRGYEQYF
d_gene: TRBD1
j_gene: TRBJ2-7
v_gene: TRBV29-1
abundance: .

CDR3nt: TGTGCCAGCAGTTTATTAGGCGCAGGGAGGGAAACTGAAGCTTTCTTT
CDR3aa: CASSLLGAGRETEAFF
d_gene: .
j_gene: TRBJ1-1
v_gene: TRBV27
abundance: .

CDR3nt: TGTGCCAGCTCACCGCGGAGACAGGGGATCACCGGGGAGCTGTTTTTT
CDR3aa: CASSPRRQGITGELFF
d_gene: TRBD1
j_gene: TRBJ2-2
v_gene: TRBV18
abundance: few

CDR3nt: TGTGCCAGCAGCTTAGATCTGAGGACAGGGGTCGAGCAGTACTTC
CDR3aa: CASSLDLRTGVEQYF
d_gene: TRBD1
j_gene: TRBJ2-7
v_gene: TRBV11-2
abundance: few

CDR3nt: TGTGCCAAGGGTCAAGCACAGGGGCTTTTTGGCACTGAAGCTTTCTTT
CDR3aa: CAKGQAQGLFGTEAFF
d_gene: TRBD1
j_gene: TRBJ1-1
v_gene: TRBV2
abundance: .

CDR3nt: TGTGCCAGCAGCTTGAGAGTGGGACAGGGGGCCGGTGGCTACACCTTC
CDR3aa: CASSLRVGQGAGGYTF
d_gene: TRBD1
j_gene: TRBJ1-2
v_gene: TRBV5-4
abundance: many

CDR3nt: TGCGCCAGCAGCTCGGGGGGCGGGAGCATGTACGAGCAGTACTTC
CDR3aa: CASSSGGGSMYEQYF
d_gene: .
j_gene: TRBJ2-7
v_gene: TRBV5-1
abundance: .

CDR3nt: TGTGCCAGCAGCCCACGAAAACGCGGGACAGTGAACACTGAAGCTTTCTTT
CDR3aa: CASSPRKRGTVNTEAFF
d_gene: TRBD1
j_gene: TRBJ1-1
v_gene: TRBV7-8
abundance: few

CDR3nt: TGTGCCAGCAGTTTACCCCCGGGACAGGGTAGCAATGAGCAGTTCTTC
CDR3aa: CASSLPPGQGSNEQFF
d_gene: TRBD1
j_gene: TRBJ2-1
v_gene: TRBV28
abundance: few

CDR3nt: TGTGCCAGTAGTATAGACTCCGGCGGGAGATTCAATGAGCAGTTCTTC
CDR3aa: CASSIDSGGRFNEQFF
d_gene: TRBD2
j_gene: TRBJ2-1
v_gene: TRBV19
abundance: few

CDR3nt: TGTGCCAGCAGCCGCTCAGGAGCGGGATTCCACGAGCAGTACTTC
CDR3aa: CASSRSGAGFHEQYF
d_gene: .
j_gene: TRBJ2-7
v_gene: TRBV21-1
abundance: few

CDR3nt: TGTGCCAGCAGTTACTCCGTTCTCTACGAGCAGTACTTC
CDR3aa: CASSYSVLYEQYF
d_gene: .
j_gene: TRBJ2-7
v_gene: TRBV6-5
abundance: .

CDR3nt: TGCGCCAGCAGCCTCACAACAGGGGGCTTGGACTATGGCTACACCTTC
CDR3aa: CASSLTTGGLDYGYTF
d_gene: TRBD1
j_gene: TRBJ1-2
v_gene: TRBV5-1
abundance: few

CDR3nt: TGCAGCGTTGCGGCGGGAGGGTACTACAATGAGCAGTTCTTC
CDR3aa: CSVAAGGYYNEQFF
d_gene: TRBD2
j_gene: TRBJ2-1
v_gene: TRBV29-1
abundance: .